This T cell receptor beta chain was sequenced in a study of T cells after posttransplantation cyclophosphamide. Produced via immunoSEQ multiplex PCR; TCRdb's table is partial and in-frame only. This sample carries some 31,000 clones, none of them present only once. Overall study results and limits: Blood and skin or GI T cell repertoires showed limited TRB overlap. After PTCy, TRB diversity resembled that of CNI/methotrexate controls.

Per germline, CDR1 SGHTS and CDR2 YDEGEE. There are 12 residues in the CDR3. V trimming: 5 bases; J trimming: 13 bases; junction bases outside the gene matches: 9. This clone appeared many times. Its antigen is undetermined. The sequenced material came from PBMCs. This sequence originates from a woman younger than 45 in good health and a related stem cell transplant donor. V usage is TRBV5-8 and J usage is TRBJ2-7, with TRBD1 matching 10 bases. The CDR3 DNA follows: TGTGCCAGCAGGCGAGGACAGGGGGGACTCTACTTC. Encoded protein: CASRRGQGGLYF.